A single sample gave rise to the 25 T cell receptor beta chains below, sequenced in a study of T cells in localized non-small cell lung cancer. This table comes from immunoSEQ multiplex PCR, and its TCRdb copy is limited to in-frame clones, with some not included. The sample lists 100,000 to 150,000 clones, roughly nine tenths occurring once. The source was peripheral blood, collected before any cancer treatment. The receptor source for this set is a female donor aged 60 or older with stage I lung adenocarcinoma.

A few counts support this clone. CDR3 nucleotides: TGTGCCAGCAGCTTGGTAACTAGTCCCGAGCAGTACTTC. Protein sequence: CASSLVTSPEQYF. The rearrangement links TRBV5-6 to TRBJ2-7, with a possible D match to TRBD2 (5 bases). Germline CDR1 reads SGHDT; CDR2 reads YYEEEE. The length of the CDR3 is 13 residues. Trimming removed 0 bases from V and 6 bases from J, with 10 bases in between. The variable domain in full, completed from reference TRBV5-6 and TRBJ2-7, reads DAGVTQSPTHLIKTRGQQVTLRCSPKSGHDTVSWYQQALGQGPQFIFQYYEEEERQRGNFPDRFSGHQFPNYSSELNVNALLLGDSALYLCASSLVTSPEQYFGPGTRLTVT.

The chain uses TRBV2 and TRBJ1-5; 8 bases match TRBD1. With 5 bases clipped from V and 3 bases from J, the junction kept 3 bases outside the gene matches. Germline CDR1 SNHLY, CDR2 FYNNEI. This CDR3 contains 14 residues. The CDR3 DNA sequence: TGTGCCAGCAGTTTGGACAGGGCCAATCAGCCCCAGCATTTT. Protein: CASSLDRANQPQHF.

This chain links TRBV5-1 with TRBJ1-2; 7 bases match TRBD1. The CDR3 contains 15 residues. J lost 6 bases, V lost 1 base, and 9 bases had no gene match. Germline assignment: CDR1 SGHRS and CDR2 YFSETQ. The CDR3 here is CASSLIQGDPHGYTF. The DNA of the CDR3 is TGCGCCAGCAGCTTGATCCAGGGGGACCCCCATGGCTACACCTTC.

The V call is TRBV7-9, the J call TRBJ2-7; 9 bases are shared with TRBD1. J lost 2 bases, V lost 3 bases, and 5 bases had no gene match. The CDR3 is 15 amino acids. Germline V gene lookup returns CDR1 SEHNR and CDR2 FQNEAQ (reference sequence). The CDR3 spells CASSFLRQGAYEQYF. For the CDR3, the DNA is TGTGCCAGCAGCTTTCTGAGACAGGGGGCCTACGAGCAGTACTTC.

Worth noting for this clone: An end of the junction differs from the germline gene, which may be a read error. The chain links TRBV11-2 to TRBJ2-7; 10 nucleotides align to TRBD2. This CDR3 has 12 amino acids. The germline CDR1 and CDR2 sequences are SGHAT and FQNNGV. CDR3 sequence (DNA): TGTGCCAGCAGCTTAGATCTAGCGGGAGTTCAGTTC. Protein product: CASSLDLAGVQF.

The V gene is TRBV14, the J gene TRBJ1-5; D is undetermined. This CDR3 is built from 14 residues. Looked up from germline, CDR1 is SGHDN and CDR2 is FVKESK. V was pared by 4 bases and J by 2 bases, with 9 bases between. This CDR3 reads CASSLRPGNQPQHF. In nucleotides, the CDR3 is TGTGCCAGCAGCCTTCGTCCCGGCAATCAGCCCCAGCATTTT.

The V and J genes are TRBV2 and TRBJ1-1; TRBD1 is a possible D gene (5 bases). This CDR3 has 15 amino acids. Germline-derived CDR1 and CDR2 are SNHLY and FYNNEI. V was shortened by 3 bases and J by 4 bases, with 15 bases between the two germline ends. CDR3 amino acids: CASSDEQVPFTEAFF. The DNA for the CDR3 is TGTGCCAGCAGTGATGAACAGGTTCCTTTCACTGAAGCTTTCTTT.

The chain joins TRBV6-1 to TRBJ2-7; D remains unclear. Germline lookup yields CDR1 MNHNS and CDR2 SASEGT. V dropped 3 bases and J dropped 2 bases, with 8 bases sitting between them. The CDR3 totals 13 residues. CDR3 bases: TGTGCCAGCAGTGATGCCCTAGCCTACGAGCAGTACTTC. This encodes CASSDALAYEQYF.

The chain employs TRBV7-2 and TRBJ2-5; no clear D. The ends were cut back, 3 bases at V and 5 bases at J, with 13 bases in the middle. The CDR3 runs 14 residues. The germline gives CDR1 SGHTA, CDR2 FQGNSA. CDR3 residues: CASSFSWPLETQYF. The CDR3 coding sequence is TGTGCCAGCAGCTTTAGCTGGCCCTTGGAGACCCAGTACTTC.

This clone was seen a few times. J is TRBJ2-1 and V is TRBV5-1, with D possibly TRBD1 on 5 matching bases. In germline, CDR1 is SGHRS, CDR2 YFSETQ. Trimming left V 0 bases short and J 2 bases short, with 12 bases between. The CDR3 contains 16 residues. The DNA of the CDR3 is TGCGCCAGCAGCTTGGGGGGCCAGTCACCCTACAATGAGCAGTTCTTC. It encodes CASSLGGQSPYNEQFF.

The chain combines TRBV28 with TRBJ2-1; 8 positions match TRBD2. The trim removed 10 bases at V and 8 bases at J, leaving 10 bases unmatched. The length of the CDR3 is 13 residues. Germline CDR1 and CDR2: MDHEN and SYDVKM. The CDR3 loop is CATALGGRHEQFF. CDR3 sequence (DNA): TGTGCCACCGCGCTAGGCGGGAGGCATGAGCAGTTCTTC.

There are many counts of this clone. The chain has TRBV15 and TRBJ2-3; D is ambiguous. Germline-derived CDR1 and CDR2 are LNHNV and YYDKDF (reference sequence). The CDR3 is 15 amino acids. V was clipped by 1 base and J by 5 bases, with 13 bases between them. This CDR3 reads CATSRAAEFEDTQYF. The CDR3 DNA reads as TGTGCCACCAGCAGAGCGGCGGAATTTGAAGATACGCAGTATTTT.

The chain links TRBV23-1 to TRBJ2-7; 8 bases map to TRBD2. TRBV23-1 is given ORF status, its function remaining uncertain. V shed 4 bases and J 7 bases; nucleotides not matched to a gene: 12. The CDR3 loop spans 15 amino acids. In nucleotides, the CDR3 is TGCGCCAGCAGTCTACTTCCCGGGACTAGTGTTGAGCAGTACTTC. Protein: CASSLLPGTSVEQYF.

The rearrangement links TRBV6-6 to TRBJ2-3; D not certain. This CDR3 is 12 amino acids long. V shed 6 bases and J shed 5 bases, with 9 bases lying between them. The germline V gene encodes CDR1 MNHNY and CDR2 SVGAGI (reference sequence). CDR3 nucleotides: TGTGCCAGCAGGACCCCAGAAGATACGCAGTATTTT. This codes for CASRTPEDTQYF.

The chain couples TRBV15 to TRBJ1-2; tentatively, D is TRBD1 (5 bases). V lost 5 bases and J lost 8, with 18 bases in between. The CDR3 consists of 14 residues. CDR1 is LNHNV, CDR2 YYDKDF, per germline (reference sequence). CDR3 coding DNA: TGTGCCACCAGCGGAGTCTGGGGGGGACTGGGCTACACCTTC. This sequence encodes CATSGVWGGLGYTF.

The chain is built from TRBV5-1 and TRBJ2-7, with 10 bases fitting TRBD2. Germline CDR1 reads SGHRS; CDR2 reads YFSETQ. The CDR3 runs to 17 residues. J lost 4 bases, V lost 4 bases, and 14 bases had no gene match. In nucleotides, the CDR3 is TGCGCCAGCAGCCCGCTTAGAAGCGGGAGGGCCGGTTACGAGCAGTACTTC. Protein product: CASSPLRSGRAGYEQYF. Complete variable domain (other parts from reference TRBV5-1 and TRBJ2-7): KAGVTQTPRYLIKTRGQQVTLSCSPISGHRSVSWYQQTPGQGLQFLFEYFSETQRNKGNFPGRFSGRQFSNSRSEMNVSTLELGDSALYLCASSPLRSGRAGYEQYFGPGTRLTVT.

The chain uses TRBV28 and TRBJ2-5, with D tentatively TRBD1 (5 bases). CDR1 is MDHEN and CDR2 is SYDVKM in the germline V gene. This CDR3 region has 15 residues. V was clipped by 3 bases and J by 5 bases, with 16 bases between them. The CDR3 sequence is CASSLPQGDAETQYF. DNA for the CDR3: TGTGCCAGCAGTTTGCCCCAGGGTGACGCGGAGACCCAGTACTTC.

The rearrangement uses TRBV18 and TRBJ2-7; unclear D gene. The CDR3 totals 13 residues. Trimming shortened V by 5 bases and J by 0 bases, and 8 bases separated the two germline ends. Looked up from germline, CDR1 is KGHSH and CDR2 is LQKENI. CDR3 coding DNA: TGTGCCAGCTCATCTCAAAGCTCCTACGAGCAGTACTTC. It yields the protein CASSSQSSYEQYF.

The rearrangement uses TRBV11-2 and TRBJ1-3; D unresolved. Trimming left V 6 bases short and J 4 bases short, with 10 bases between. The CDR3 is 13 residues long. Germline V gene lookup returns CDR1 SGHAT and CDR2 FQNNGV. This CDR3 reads CASRDPVGNTIYF. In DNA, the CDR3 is TGTGCCAGCAGAGACCCTGTGGGAAACACCATATATTTT.

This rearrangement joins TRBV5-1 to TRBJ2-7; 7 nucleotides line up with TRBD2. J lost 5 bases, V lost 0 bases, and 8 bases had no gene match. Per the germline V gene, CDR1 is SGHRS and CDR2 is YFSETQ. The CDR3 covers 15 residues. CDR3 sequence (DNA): TGCGCCAGCAGCTTGGAAGGTTGGGGGGGAGACGAGCAGTACTTC. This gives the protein CASSLEGWGGDEQYF. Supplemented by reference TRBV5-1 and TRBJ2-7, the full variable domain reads KAGVTQTPRYLIKTRGQQVTLSCSPISGHRSVSWYQQTPGQGLQFLFEYFSETQRNKGNFPGRFSGRQFSNSRSEMNVSTLELGDSALYLCASSLEGWGGDEQYFGPGTRLTVT.

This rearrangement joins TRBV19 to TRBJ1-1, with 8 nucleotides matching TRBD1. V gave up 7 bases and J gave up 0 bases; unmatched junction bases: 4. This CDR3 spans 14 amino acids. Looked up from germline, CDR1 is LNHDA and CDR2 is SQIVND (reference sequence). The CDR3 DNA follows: TGTGCCAGTAATGACAGGGGCCTGAACACTGAAGCTTTCTTT. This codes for CASNDRGLNTEAFF.

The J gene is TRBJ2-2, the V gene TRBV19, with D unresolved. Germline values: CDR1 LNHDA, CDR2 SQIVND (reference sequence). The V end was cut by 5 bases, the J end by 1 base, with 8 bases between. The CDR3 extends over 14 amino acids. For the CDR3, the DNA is TGTGCCAGTAGTCCCAATTTGAACACCGGGGAGCTGTTTTTT. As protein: CASSPNLNTGELFF.

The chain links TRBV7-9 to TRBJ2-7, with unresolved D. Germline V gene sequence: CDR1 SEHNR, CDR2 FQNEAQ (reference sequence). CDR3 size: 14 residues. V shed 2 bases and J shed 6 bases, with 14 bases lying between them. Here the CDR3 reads CASSLMGKFSEQYF. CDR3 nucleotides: TGTGCCAGCAGCTTAATGGGGAAATTCAGCGAGCAGTACTTC.

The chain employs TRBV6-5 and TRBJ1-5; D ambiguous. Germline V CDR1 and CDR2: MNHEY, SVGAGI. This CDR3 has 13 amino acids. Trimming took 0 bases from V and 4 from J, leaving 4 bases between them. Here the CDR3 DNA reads TGTGCCAGCAGTTACTCGGTGAATCAGCCCCAGCATTTT. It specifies CASSYSVNQPQHF.

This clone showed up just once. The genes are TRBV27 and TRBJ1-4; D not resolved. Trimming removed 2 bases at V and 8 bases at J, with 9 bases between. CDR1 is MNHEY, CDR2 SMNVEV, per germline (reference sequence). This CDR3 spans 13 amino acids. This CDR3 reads CASSLGPWEKLFF. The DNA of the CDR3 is TGTGCCAGCAGTTTAGGCCCCTGGGAAAAACTGTTTTTT.